The TCR beta chain under discussion was sequenced for a study of graft-versus-host responses after intestinal transplantation (dated by TCRdb to the early 2020s). Concerning the study at large: The transplants that recipients got were multivisceral, liver-intestinal, or isolated intestinal. To identify alloreactive clones, pre-transplant mixed lymphocyte reaction products were sequenced and compared with unstimulated pre-transplant donor and recipient T cells. After intestinal transplantation, graft-versus-host and host-versus-graft alloreactive T cell clones in the graft, circulation and bone marrow were tracked using bulk TCR-beta CDR3 sequencing. Instead of going to the commercial service, samples from three later patients were sequenced in-house on an Illumina MiSeq and processed with MiXCR. A peak of at least 4% donor T cells among recipient peripheral blood mononuclear cells was the definition used for donor T cell macrochimerism. All recipients received anti-thymocyte globulin induction followed by maintenance tacrolimus and steroids for about three years. The cohort enrolled about two dozen intestinal transplant recipients including one retransplant, and 3 patients lacking pretransplant specimens were excluded. Overall study results and their limits: Conclusions were limited by the relatively low number and heterogeneity of intestinal transplant patients. Peak levels of circulating GvH clones were associated with declines in HvG clones early after transplant. GvH clones were detected in recipient bone marrow, and some of these GvH clones were observed earlier in ileal mucosa or blood, consistent with an intestinal mucosal origin. Patients with donor T cell macrochimerism had high GvH to HvG T cell clonal ratios in their allografts.

Libraries were made using the immunoSEQ multiplex PCR assay. For most patients, genomic DNA was isolated with the Qiagen DNeasy Blood and Tissue Kit and shipped frozen to Adaptive Biotechnologies for TCR sequencing. For most patients, high-throughput TCR-beta CDR3 sequencing of genomic DNA was performed by Adaptive Biotechnologies. In the source study's methods: TCR sequencing data were retrieved from Adaptive's ImmunoSEQ software for 15 to 20 patients, whereas a few other patients were processed with MiXCR and VDJtools. CD4 versus CD8 sorting errors were corrected by removing sequences found in both subsets at a frequency ratio below 5:1. Because the origin of CDR3 nucleotide sequences shared between donor and recipient could not be assigned, those sequences were removed. Alloreactive clones required at least 2-fold expansion over unstimulated cells and minimum CFSE-low frequency of 0.002% (template counts) or 0.001% (read counts). Mappable clones were those detected in sequenced pre-transplant spleen, lymph node, or MLR CFSE-low populations of the donor or recipient. Cumulative frequency of alloreactive clones was calculated as a percentage of all sequences weighted by copy number. TCRdb retrieved this table from immuneACCESS and kept in-frame rearrangements only. Not all clones are present; in checked studies, unresolved V genes account for under half, and no reason is known for the remainder. V and J calls and clone size are those listed in that table; D and trimming were worked out from the DNA. In this sample the table shows tens of thousands of clones, less than 95% of which occur a single time. The top ten clonotypes cover approximately 0.32% of the sample.

The label giving this sample's time point can be read as: cells obtained before transplantation from donor or recipient. CD3+CD4+ and CD3+CD8+ populations were FACS-sorted from unstimulated pre-transplant donor and recipient cells taken from spleen or lymph nodes. On this clone: What antigen it recognizes has not been identified. Base quality data are lacking; no much larger clone is found one base away.

Sequences SGHRS (CDR1) and YFSETQ (CDR2) are obtained from the germline V gene. From its cysteine to its phenylalanine, the CDR3 spans 14 amino acids. The DNA shown is the 42-base CDR3, in frame from base 1. Ends trimmed: V by 4 bases, J by 2 bases; bases unmatched to a gene: 1. The TCR comes from a human donor who was the organ donor for an intestinal transplant. The sequenced sample was unstimulated CD4+ T cells sorted from spleen or lymph node cells, obtained before transplant. The V and J segments used are TRBV5-1 and TRBJ2-5; 11 middle bases align to TRBD2. The CDR3 reads CASSRLAGQETQYF. The base sequence is TGCGCCAGCAGCAGACTAGCGGGGCAAGAGACCCAGTACTTC.